This T cell receptor beta chain is drawn from a study of blood T cell repertoires in COVID-19. On the study more broadly: The United States, Italy and Spain were the sources of the acute and convalescent COVID-19 samples.

In the original analysis: Nucleated cell number was recorded as an estimate derived from reference gene primer amplification. TCRdb's copy holds only in-frame clones and misses some; the assay was immunoSEQ multiplex PCR. The D gene and trimming were derived from the DNA, and the V and J assignments and clone size from that table. The data contain approximately 150,000 clones, about nine tenths of them singletons. The CDR3 is made up of 14 amino acids. The V and J ends lost 8 bases and 7 bases respectively, with 20 bases between them. CDR1 and CDR2 (germline): SEHNR, FQNEAQ (reference sequence). This TCR derives from a human donor in a cohort sampled during active COVID-19. The chain employs TRBV7-9 and TRBJ2-5; weak D call: TRBD2 (6 bases). The source material was peripheral blood. The CDR3 reads CASGMVGGPMTQYF. The DNA for the CDR3 is TGTGCCAGCGGCATGGTGGGGGGTCCGATGACCCAGTACTTC.